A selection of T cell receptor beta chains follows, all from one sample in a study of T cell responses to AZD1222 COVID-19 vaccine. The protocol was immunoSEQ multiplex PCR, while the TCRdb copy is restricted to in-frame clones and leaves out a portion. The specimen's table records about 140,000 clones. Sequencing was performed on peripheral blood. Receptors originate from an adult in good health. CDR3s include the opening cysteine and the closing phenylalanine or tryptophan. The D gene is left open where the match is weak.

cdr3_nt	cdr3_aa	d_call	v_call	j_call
TGTGCCAGCAGCTTATTTCCTGGGGATAATCGGGATGGCTACACCTTC	CASSLFPGDNRDGYTF	NA	TRBV11-2	TRBJ1-2
TGTGCCAGCGGTTGGGGGCTTAATGAAAAACTGTTTTTT	CASGWGLNEKLFF	NA	TRBV28	TRBJ1-4
TGTGCCAGCACGCCCTTCCTCCGGGACACATACGAGCAGTACTTC	CASTPFLRDTYEQYF	NA	TRBV7-2	TRBJ2-7
TGTGCCAGCAGTCGCGGACGAATGAACACTGAAGCTTTCTTT	CASSRGRMNTEAFF	NA	TRBV2	TRBJ1-1
TGTGCCTGGAACAGGGGAGGGGATCAGCCCCAGCATTTT	CAWNRGGDQPQHF	TRBD1	TRBV30	TRBJ1-5
TGTGCCAGTAGCCCCACACGGGTGTTAGCCCAGCATTTT	CASSPTRVLAQHF	NA	TRBV19	TRBJ1-5
TGCGCCAGCAGCAAAGGGCGGGGGGCCGGCAATGAGCAGTTCTTC	CASSKGRGAGNEQFF	TRBD2	TRBV4-3	TRBJ2-1
TGTGCCAGCACCCTATTTGTAGTAACCCAGTACTTC	CASTLFVVTQYF	NA	TRBV6-6	TRBJ2-5
TGCGCCAGCAGCCTCACGGGGACAGGTAGTGGCTACACCTTC	CASSLTGTGSGYTF	TRBD1	TRBV4-3	TRBJ1-2
TGTGCCAGCAGCTTAGTGGCGCAAGAGACCCAGTACTTC	CASSLVAQETQYF	NA	TRBV7-7	TRBJ2-5
TGTGCCAGCAGTTCCTTTCTAGCGGGGTTCCAAGAGACCCAGTACTTC	CASSSFLAGFQETQYF	TRBD2	TRBV27	TRBJ2-5
TGCAGCGTTGTATCGGGTAATAGCAATCAGCCCCAGCATTTT	CSVVSGNSNQPQHF	NA	TRBV29-1	TRBJ1-5
TGTGCCAGCAGTGAGCCCGGACAGCCCAGCTCTGGAAACACCATATATTTT	CASSEPGQPSSGNTIYF	NA	TRBV2	TRBJ1-3
TGTGCCAGCAGCTTAACTGCTGCCAGGAACACCGGGGAGCTGTTTTTT	CASSLTAARNTGELFF	NA	TRBV7-2	TRBJ2-2
TGTGCCAGCAGCTTCGCGGTTCAAGAGACCCAGTACTTC	CASSFAVQETQYF	NA	TRBV7-2	TRBJ2-5
TGTGCCAGCTCCCCCCGGACAGCCGCAACTAATGAAAAACTGTTTTTT	CASSPRTAATNEKLFF	NA	TRBV18	TRBJ1-4
TGTGCCAGCAGTGTGAGGACGTCTAACTATGGCTACACCTTC	CASSVRTSNYGYTF	NA	TRBV2	TRBJ1-2
TGTGCCAGCAGCTGGGACAGGGGGAACACCGGGGAGCTGTTTTTT	CASSWDRGNTGELFF	TRBD1	TRBV11-3	TRBJ2-2
TGTGCCAGCAGCCAGAGGAGGTCCACAGATACGCAGTATTTT	CASSQRRSTDTQYF	NA	TRBV3-1/TRBV3-2	TRBJ2-3
TGTGCCTGGAGTCGCAGGGACTTTAACGAAAAACTGTTTTTT	CAWSRRDFNEKLFF	NA	TRBV30	TRBJ1-4
TGTGCCAGCAGTCCCCCCCGGGCTAGCGGGGCCTACGAGCAGTACTTC	CASSPPRASGAYEQYF	TRBD2	TRBV11-2	TRBJ2-7
TGTGCCAGCAGCTTAGGGCGATCGCGCCAGTACTTC	CASSLGRSRQYF	NA	TRBV7-2	TRBJ2-5
TGCGCCAGCAGCTTGGCCGGGGGATCTGGAAACACCATATATTTT	CASSLAGGSGNTIYF	NA	TRBV5-1	TRBJ1-3
TGTGCCAGCAGCGGGACAGGGGGTGGTGAGACCCAGTACTTC	CASSGTGGGETQYF	TRBD1	TRBV2	TRBJ2-5
TGTGCCTGGAGTGTGTCTTACGGCCCCTACGAGCAGTACTTC	CAWSVSYGPYEQYF	NA	TRBV30	TRBJ2-7
TGTGCCAGCAGCCGGGAAGGTCCATACGAGCAGTACTTC	CASSREGPYEQYF	NA	TRBV7-6	TRBJ2-7
TGTGCCATCAGTGAGTCTGGGGTTGGAGAAAAACTGTTTTTT	CAISESGVGEKLFF	NA	TRBV10-3	TRBJ1-4
TGTGCCGGTAAAACAGGGGAGAGCAATCAGCCCCAGCATTTT	CAGKTGESNQPQHF	TRBD1	TRBV6-5	TRBJ1-5
TGTGCCAGCAGCTCAACCAGGGGGAACACCATATATTTT	CASSSTRGNTIYF	TRBD1	TRBV7-2	TRBJ1-3
TGTGCCAGCAGCCCCCGGACAGCCAGCACAGATACGCAGTATTTT	CASSPRTASTDTQYF	NA	TRBV11-2	TRBJ2-3
TGCGCCAGCAGCTTGGGGGGTGGGAGGTCACCCCTCCACTTT	CASSLGGGRSPLHF	NA	TRBV5-1	TRBJ1-6
TGTGCCAGCAGTCTGAGGGCGGGAGACACTGAAGCTTTCTTT	CASSLRAGDTEAFF	NA	TRBV6-5	TRBJ1-1
TGTGCCAGCAGCTCCACGGGACCTCCTTATGGCTACACCTTC	CASSSTGPPYGYTF	NA	TRBV7-2	TRBJ1-2
TGCGCCAGCAGCTCCGGGGGAGGGGTCAATCTGAACACTGAAGCTTTCTTT	CASSSGGGVNLNTEAFF	NA	TRBV5-1	TRBJ1-1
TGCGCCAGCAGCCCGGGGAGTGCAACTAATGAAAAACTGTTTTTT	CASSPGSATNEKLFF	NA	TRBV5-1	TRBJ1-4
TGTGCCTGGAGTTACACCCGAGTGGGCCCGAACACTGAAGCTTTCTTT	CAWSYTRVGPNTEAFF	NA	TRBV30	TRBJ1-1
TGTGCCAGCAGCTTAGATGTCTCGCACACTGAAGCTTTCTTT	CASSLDVSHTEAFF	NA	TRBV11-3	TRBJ1-1
TGTGCCAGCGCCCAGGGGAGTGAATACTATGGCTACACCTTC	CASAQGSEYYGYTF	NA	TRBV6-5	TRBJ1-2
TGTGCCAGCACCAAATACCATACAGGGGGCACTGAAGCTTTCTTT	CASTKYHTGGTEAFF	TRBD1	TRBV2	TRBJ1-1
TGTGCCAGTAGTATCCCAGGGGGCTGGGTCTATGGCTACACCTTC	CASSIPGGWVYGYTF	TRBD1	TRBV19	TRBJ1-2
TGCAGCGTTCCGGACAACTCTGGAAACACCATATATTTT	CSVPDNSGNTIYF	NA	TRBV29-1	TRBJ1-3
TGTGCCAGTAGTGGAGGGACGGTGAACACCGGGGAGCTGTTTTTT	CASSGGTVNTGELFF	NA	TRBV19	TRBJ2-2
TGTGCCAGCAGCTTAGAGGTGGGCCTCACTGAAGCTTTCTTT	CASSLEVGLTEAFF	NA	TRBV13	TRBJ1-1